The 20 T cell receptor beta chains below were found in one sample sequenced in a study of shared clonotypes between healthy human individuals. Produced via immunoSEQ multiplex PCR; TCRdb's table is partial and in-frame only. The table shows 1,500,000 or so clones, with 96% occurring only once. Sequenced material: naive CD4+ T cells sorted from blood. The subset was: CD45RA+ positively selected. These TCRs come from a man aged 25-40 years in good health.

The gene calls are TRBV5-1 and TRBJ2-7; tentative D call: TRBD1 (5 bases). The CDR3 contains 16 residues. The V and J ends lost 1 base and 2 bases respectively, with 16 bases between them. Germline loops: CDR1 SGHRS, CDR2 YFSETQ. The CDR3 DNA reads TGCGCCAGCAGCTTGAGGGGTTGGGGTCCCCCCTACGAGCAGTACTTC. Translated: CASSLRGWGPPYEQYF.

The chain couples TRBV2 to TRBJ2-3; TRBD2 matches at 7 bases. Germline assignment: CDR1 SNHLY and CDR2 FYNNEI. CDR3 length: 13 residues. The V and J ends lost 8 bases and 0 bases, in that order; junction bases with no gene match: 2. The chain's CDR3 is CASARESTDTQYF. DNA of the CDR3: TGTGCCAGCGCGCGGGAGAGCACAGATACGCAGTATTTT.

This clone was seen a single time. J is TRBJ2-2 and V is TRBV11-3; the D is unclear. Germline-derived CDR1 and CDR2 are SGHNT and YENEEA. This CDR3 contains 13 residues. The germline V and J ends were trimmed by 5 bases and 6 bases, with 10 bases remaining between them. The CDR3 is CASSPDVSGELFF. In DNA form, the CDR3 reads TGTGCCAGCAGCCCGGACGTGTCCGGGGAGCTGTTTTTT.

The gene calls are TRBV5-6 and TRBJ2-6, with TRBD1 identical over 8 bases. Looked up from germline, CDR1 is SGHDT and CDR2 is YYEEEE. With V trimmed by 2 bases and J by 2 bases, 3 bases remained unmatched. The CDR3 runs to 16 residues. The CDR3 reads CASSFGQGTGANVLTF. For the CDR3, the DNA is TGTGCCAGCAGCTTCGGACAGGGTACTGGGGCCAACGTCCTGACTTTC.

This clone has just one count. The chain recombines TRBV14 with TRBJ2-2; TRBD2 agrees at 12 bases. The trim removed 2 bases at V and 3 bases at J, leaving 1 base unmatched. The CDR3 runs 16 residues. Per germline, CDR1 SGHDN and CDR2 FVKESK. Here the CDR3 reads CASSQTSGRHTGELFF. The DNA for the CDR3 is TGTGCCAGCAGCCAAACTAGCGGGAGGCACACCGGGGAGCTGTTTTTT.

The rearrangement links TRBV5-1 to TRBJ1-2; D is ambiguous. The CDR3 totals 15 residues. Per germline, CDR1 SGHRS and CDR2 YFSETQ. Trimming took 0 bases from V and 3 from J, leaving 12 bases between them. CDR3 sequence (DNA): TGCGCCAGCAGCTTGGGGGCGGCTGACGACTATGGCTACACCTTC. Translating gives CASSLGAADDYGYTF.

The chain combines TRBV18 with TRBJ2-7, with D maybe TRBD1 (5 bases). V lost 2 bases, J lost 7 bases, and 15 bases lay in between. CDR1 is KGHSH, CDR2 LQKENI, per germline. The CDR3 is made up of 14 amino acids. DNA for the CDR3: TGTGCCAGCTCACCAATCGCAGGGTTGGGTGAGCAGTACTTC. Residues: CASSPIAGLGEQYF.

As DNA, the CDR3 is TGTGCCAGCATAGCCGTTCGAACAGGAGGTACCCAGTACTTC. Protein sequence: CASIAVRTGGTQYF. The V and J genes are TRBV6-1 and TRBJ2-5; D possibly uses TRBD1 or TRBD2 (5 bases each). The CDR3 spans 14 residues. Trimming removed 7 bases from V and 8 bases from J, with 20 bases in between. Germline V gives CDR1 MNHNS, CDR2 SASEGT.

This rearrangement joins TRBV2 to TRBJ2-7, with TRBD2 matching over 13 bases. After removal of 7 bases from V and 5 bases from J, the junction contained 5 bases not matched to a gene. The length of the CDR3 is 14 residues. CDR1 is SNHLY, CDR2 FYNNEI, per germline. The CDR3 sequence is CASTGTSGTDEQYF. CDR3 in DNA: TGTGCCAGCACCGGGACTAGCGGGACGGACGAGCAGTACTTC. The whole variable domain, remainder taken from reference TRBV2 and TRBJ2-7, is EPEVTQTPSHQVTQMGQEVILRCVPISNHLYFYWYRQILGQKVEFLVSFYNNEISEKSEIFDDQFSVERPDGSNFTLKIRSTKLEDSAMYFCASTGTSGTDEQYFGPGTRLTVT.

The chain combines TRBV28 with TRBJ1-1, with D perhaps matching TRBD1 (6 bases). CDR1 and CDR2 from the germline V gene are MDHEN and SYDVKM. This CDR3 has 12 residues. V lost 6 bases to trimming and J lost 10 bases, with 15 bases between them. Here the CDR3 DNA reads TGTGCCAGCAGCCTTCAGACAGGACGAGCTTTCTTT. It encodes CASSLQTGRAFF.

V usage is TRBV7-6 and J usage is TRBJ2-3; no definite D call. Germline V CDR1 and CDR2: SGHVS, FNYEAQ. The CDR3 is 11 residues long. V lost 5 bases, J lost 11 bases, and 11 bases lay in between. Written as DNA, the CDR3 is TGTGCCAGCAGCCAAGGCGAGTTGCAGTATTTT. Its translation: CASSQGELQYF.

J is TRBJ1-4 and V is TRBV5-1; 8 positions agree with TRBD1. V trimming: 0 bases; J trimming: 12 bases; junction bases outside the gene matches: 10. Germline V CDR1 and CDR2: SGHRS, YFSETQ. This CDR3 region has 15 residues. CDR3 loop: CASSLGTGTMVELFF. The CDR3 DNA reads TGCGCCAGCAGCTTGGGGACAGGGACTATGGTAGAACTGTTTTTT.

V usage is TRBV18 and J usage is TRBJ2-3; no clear D. Germline assignment: CDR1 KGHSH and CDR2 LQKENI. The CDR3 has 14 residues. With 4 bases removed from V and 2 bases from J, the gap between germline ends came to 10 bases. DNA for the CDR3: TGTGCCAGCTCACAGGCGCAGTTCACAGATACGCAGTATTTT. Translation gives CASSQAQFTDTQYF.

The genes are TRBV6-1 and TRBJ2-2, with TRBD2 matching 9 bases. The V segment lost 3 bases and the J segment 6 bases; nucleotides outside the gene matches: 11. The CDR3 has 17 amino acids. CDR1 is MNHNS, CDR2 SASEGT, per germline. The CDR3 DNA follows: TGTGCCAGCAGTGATGCGGGAGGGCCGGAAAACCCCGGGGAGCTGTTTTTT. The encoded protein is CASSDAGGPENPGELFF.

This chain links TRBV2 with TRBJ2-7; no reliable D call. V lost 3 bases and J 3 bases, leaving 6 bases between the germline ends. Germline CDR1 SNHLY, CDR2 FYNNEI. The CDR3 has 12 residues. The CDR3 nucleotides are TGTGCCAGCAGTGAGAACGGCTACGAGCAGTACTTC. It yields the protein CASSENGYEQYF.

V gene TRBV29-1 combines with J gene TRBJ1-2; D unresolved. V was clipped by 6 bases and J by 10 bases, with 18 bases between them. This CDR3 region has 12 residues. Germline V gene sequence: CDR1 SQVTM, CDR2 ANQGSEA. The CDR3 reads CSVPSESMAYTF. In nucleotides, the CDR3 is TGCAGCGTACCCTCCGAGTCTATGGCCTACACCTTC.

The chain recombines TRBV19 with TRBJ1-1; a weak D match, TRBD1 (6 bases). Between the trimmed V and J ends, which lost 4 bases and 4 bases, there was a span of 10 bases. CDR1 is LNHDA, CDR2 SQIVND, per germline (reference sequence). This CDR3 comprises 13 residues. The CDR3: CASSNRVGTEAFF. In DNA form, the CDR3 reads TGTGCCAGTAGTAACAGGGTTGGCACTGAAGCTTTCTTT.

The chain recombines TRBV6-5 with TRBJ2-7; D unresolved. The CDR3 extends over 15 amino acids. The germline gives CDR1 MNHEY, CDR2 SVGAGI. V lost 0 bases to trimming and J lost 3 bases, with 12 bases between them. The CDR3 bases are TGTGCCAGCAGTTACTCGAGGACCCTCGGCTACGAGCAGTACTTC. Its protein product is CASSYSRTLGYEQYF.

This chain connects TRBV2 to TRBJ1-5; a possible D gene is TRBD1 (5 bases). V lost 0 bases to trimming and J lost 3 bases, with 15 bases between them. Looked up from germline, CDR1 is SNHLY and CDR2 is FYNNEI. The CDR3 has 17 amino acids. DNA of the CDR3: TGTGCCAGCAGTGAAGCGCAGGGCTTCAACCTCAATCAGCCCCAGCATTTT. It encodes CASSEAQGFNLNQPQHF.

V and J are TRBV6-5 and TRBJ2-1; 16 bases are shared with TRBD2. This CDR3 contains 15 residues. Losses at the gene ends were 6 bases for V and 9 bases for J; bases not matched to a gene: 5. From germline, CDR1 is MNHEY and CDR2 SVGAGI. The CDR3 DNA follows: TGTGCCAGCAGCCGGGGACTAGCGGGAGGGGCTGAGCAGTTCTTC. Translation: CASSRGLAGGAEQFF.